A selection of T cell receptor beta chains follows, all from one sample in a study of post-analysis software for immune sequencing data. TCRdb itself ran the PCR reads through MiXCR, one entry per CDR3 protein. The sample has about 160,000 distinct CDR3 sequences, around 36% seen once. The sample here was blood, taken after autologous hematopoietic stem cell transplantation. The source of these receptors is a girl aged 10-17 years with multiple sclerosis. The CDR3 runs from the conserved cysteine through the conserved F or W. Each record gives: J gene, D gene, V gene, clone size, CDR3 DNA, CDR3 protein. D genes are given only for firm matches. Clone size, where shown, is once, few, many, or a class for clones that have expanded.

TRBJ2-2 . TRBV29-1 . TGCAGCGTTTACAGGGAGGAGAACACCGGGGAGCTGTTTTTT CSVYREENTGELFF
TRBJ2-7 TRBD2 TRBV11-3 . TGTGCCAGCAGCTACGGACGGGGGGGAGCCTACGAGCAGTACTTC CASSYGRGGAYEQYF
TRBJ2-1 . TRBV6-1 . TGTGCCAGCAGTGTAATACAGGGTTCCTACAATGAGCAGTTCTTC CASSVIQGSYNEQFF
TRBJ2-7 TRBD2 TRBV20-1 . TGCAGTGCTAGAGATGGGACTACTAGCGGGCCTTACGAGCAGTACTTC CSARDGTTSGPYEQYF
TRBJ2-7 . TRBV2 . TGTGCCAGCGGCTGGCCTCCCACCTGGGGCGAGCAGTACTTC CASGWPPTWGEQYF
TRBJ1-2 TRBD1 TRBV12-3/TRBV12-4 . TGTGCCAGCAGTACACTCAGGGGGACCGGCTACACCTTC CASSTLRGTGYTF
TRBJ2-2 TRBD2 TRBV2 many TGTGCCAGCACGGGACTAGCGGGAGGCGGCGGGGAGCTGTTTTTT CASTGLAGGGGELFF
TRBJ2-1 . TRBV5-1 few TGCGCCAGCCGGACGGAGGATTCCTACAATGAGCAGTTCTTC CASRTEDSYNEQFF
TRBJ2-3 . TRBV27 . TGTGCCAGCAGTTTAAGTTGGGAGTTAGATACGCAGTATTTT CASSLSWELDTQYF
TRBJ1-6 . TRBV6-5 many TGTGCCAGCAGTTACTCGAACGGGGGTACGGGCTCCTATAATTCACCCCTCCACTTT CASSYSNGGTGSYNSPLHF
TRBJ2-1 TRBD1 TRBV13 . TGTGCCAGCAGCTTATATGGGACAGGGGACCGCAATGAGCAGTTCTTC CASSLYGTGDRNEQFF
TRBJ2-1 TRBD2 TRBV10-3 once TGTGCCATCAGTGAGTCCCGGAGACTAGCTCGACAGCAGTTCTTC CAISESRRLARQQFF
TRBJ2-5 . TRBV7-8 . TGTACCAGCAGCTCAGACCGGACAGCTCGGGGTCAGGAGACCCAGTACTTC CTSSSDRTARGQETQYF
TRBJ2-5 . TRBV5-1 few TGCGCCAGCAGCTTTCAGACCCAGACCCAGTACTTC CASSFQTQTQYF
TRBJ1-2 . TRBV5-1 . TGCGCCAGCAGCTTGGAGGCAGGCTATGGCTACACCTTC CASSLEAGYGYTF
TRBJ1-2 TRBD1 TRBV29-1 few TGCAGCGTCCTGAGTAACAGGGGAGCTAACTATGGCTACACCTTC CSVLSNRGANYGYTF
TRBJ2-1 TRBD2 TRBV12-3/TRBV12-4 . TGTGCCAGCAGTCCACCGAGCGGGGGCTACAATGAGCAGTTCTTC CASSPPSGGYNEQFF
TRBJ2-7 . TRBV14 few TGTGCCAGCAGCCTGGGACGTAGGAACACCTACGAGCAGTACTTC CASSLGRRNTYEQYF
TRBJ2-7 . TRBV20-1 . TGCAGTGCTAGGGGAGACACCTCCTACGAGCAGTACTTC CSARGDTSYEQYF
TRBJ2-6 . TRBV24-1 . TGTGCCACCAGTGATCTCGCAGGGTCCGGGGCCAACGTCCTGACTTTC CATSDLAGSGANVLTF
TRBJ2-6 TRBD1 TRBV20-1 . TGCAGTGCTCCGACAGGGGGTTTCTCTGGGGCCAACGTCCTGACTTTC CSAPTGGFSGANVLTF
TRBJ2-1 . TRBV6-4 . TGTGCCAGCAGTGAGACGGCGTCCCACAATGAGCAGTTCTTC CASSETASHNEQFF
TRBJ2-3 TRBD2 TRBV20-1 few TGCAGTGCTAGGACTAGCGGGCCCAGCACAGATACGCAGTATTTT CSARTSGPSTDTQYF
TRBJ2-1 TRBD2 TRBV20-1 . TGCAGTGCTAGCCTAGCGGGAGGCTACAATGAGCAGTTCTTC CSASLAGGYNEQFF
TRBJ1-1 . TRBV6-5 . TGCGCCAGCACCTCCCCCCGGGATGCGATGAACACTGAAGCTTTCTTT CASTSPRDAMNTEAFF
TRBJ2-1 . TRBV9 . TGTGCCAGCAGCGTCTTTGGACAGAACAATGAGCAGTTCTTC CASSVFGQNNEQFF
TRBJ1-6 TRBD1 TRBV6-1 . TGTGCCAGCAGTGAAGCCCCCGGGACAGGGGGACCCCCCCACTTT CASSEAPGTGGPPHF
TRBJ1-2 TRBD1 TRBV19 few TGTGCCAGTTTAGGCCCGACAGGGGGCCGGAACTATGGCTACACCTTC CASLGPTGGRNYGYTF
TRBJ2-5 . TRBV4-3 many TGCGCCAGCAGCCAAGATACCAGGGCGGAGACCCAGTACTTC CASSQDTRAETQYF
TRBJ2-1 TRBD2 TRBV20-1 few TGCAGTGCCCGCGGACTAGCGGGACCCAACAATGAGCAGTTCTTC CSARGLAGPNNEQFF
TRBJ2-1 . TRBV7-2 . TGTGCCAGCAGCTTAGAAGGTTCAGCCTATGAGCAGTTCTTC CASSLEGSAYEQFF
TRBJ2-3 TRBD1 TRBV20-1 few TGCAGTGCTAGAAGGACAGGGGGTTTAGATACGCAGTATTTT CSARRTGGLDTQYF
TRBJ2-1 TRBD2 TRBV9 . TGTGCCAGCAGCGTAGGAGGCGGGGGGGCCAGGAATGAGCAGTTCTTC CASSVGGGGARNEQFF
TRBJ2-1 . TRBV13 . TGTGCCAGCAGAGGGAGGCCTAGGGATGAGCAGTTCTTC CASRGRPRDEQFF
TRBJ2-5 . TRBV11-3 . TGTGCCAGCAGCTTAATGGGAAGCCGGTTGGGAGAAGAGACCCAGTACTTC CASSLMGSRLGEETQYF
TRBJ1-6 TRBD1 TRBV18 . TGTGCCAGCTCGCTACGGACAGGGGACGCAGATTCACCCCTCCACTTT CASSLRTGDADSPLHF
TRBJ2-3 . TRBV20-1 few TGCAGTGCTAGAGATCCTAGTCCAAGCACAGATACGCAGTATTTT CSARDPSPSTDTQYF
TRBJ2-1 TRBD2 TRBV28 many TGTGCCAGCATCGCGGGGGACCTAGCGGGAGGTGGCCATGAGCAGTTCTTC CASIAGDLAGGGHEQFF
TRBJ2-1 TRBD2 TRBV20-1 many TGCAGTGCTAGAGATAGTAGCGGGATATACAATGAGCAGTTCTTC CSARDSSGIYNEQFF
TRBJ2-7 TRBD1 TRBV19 . TGTGCCAGTAGTATTGACAGGGAACTCGAGCAGTACTTC CASSIDRELEQYF
TRBJ1-2 . TRBV5-1 . TGCGCCAGCAGCTTGAGACACCCTTTCGCCTATGGCTACACCTTC CASSLRHPFAYGYTF
TRBJ2-7 . TRBV7-2 few TGTGCCAGCAGCCCAAGTGGGGGTCCCTCCTACGAGCAGTACTTC CASSPSGGPSYEQYF
TRBJ2-7 TRBD1 TRBV28 . TGTGCCAGCAGTTCCCCGGGACAGGGAAGGAACGAGCAGTACTTC CASSSPGQGRNEQYF
TRBJ1-1 TRBD1 TRBV18 few TGTGCCAGCTACGGCCCGGGACAGAAAAACACTGAAGCTTTCTTT CASYGPGQKNTEAFF
TRBJ2-5 . TRBV20-1 . TGCAGTGCTAGAGGATTGCCCGGGGCCCAGTACTTC CSARGLPGAQYF
TRBJ2-5 . TRBV6-2/TRBV6-3 many TGTGCCAGCAGCCCGAGAGAGACCCAGTACTTC CASSPRETQYF
TRBJ1-2 TRBD1 TRBV11-2 once TGTGCCAGCAGATTAGACAGGGACTATGGCTACACCTTC CASRLDRDYGYTF
TRBJ1-2 . TRBV6-2/TRBV6-3 . TGTGCCAGCAGTTCGGACAGTTCCTATGGCTACACCTTC CASSSDSSYGYTF
TRBJ2-7 TRBD2 TRBV7-3 few TGTGCCAGCAGCTCCGGACTAGCGGGAGCCTCCGAGCAGTACTTC CASSSGLAGASEQYF
TRBJ1-2 TRBD1 TRBV7-9 . TGTGCCAGCAGTCAGCAGGCGGGGACAGGGGACTATGGCTACACCTTC CASSQQAGTGDYGYTF
TRBJ1-1 . TRBV19 once TGTGCCAGCACCGTTCGAGGGGGGGTCGAAGCTTTCTTT CASTVRGGVEAFF